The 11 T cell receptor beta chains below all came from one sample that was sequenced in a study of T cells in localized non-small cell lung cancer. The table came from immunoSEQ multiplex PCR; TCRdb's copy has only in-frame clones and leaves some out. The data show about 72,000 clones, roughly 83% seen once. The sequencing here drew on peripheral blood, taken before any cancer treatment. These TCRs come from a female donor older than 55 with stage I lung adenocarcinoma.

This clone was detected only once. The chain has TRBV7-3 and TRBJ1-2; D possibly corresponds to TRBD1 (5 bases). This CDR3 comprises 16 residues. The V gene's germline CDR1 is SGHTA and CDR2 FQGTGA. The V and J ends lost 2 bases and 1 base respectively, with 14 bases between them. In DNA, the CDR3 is TGTGCCAGCAGCTTACTGGGGCAGGGCCTTAACTATGGCTACACCTTC. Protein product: CASSLLGQGLNYGYTF.

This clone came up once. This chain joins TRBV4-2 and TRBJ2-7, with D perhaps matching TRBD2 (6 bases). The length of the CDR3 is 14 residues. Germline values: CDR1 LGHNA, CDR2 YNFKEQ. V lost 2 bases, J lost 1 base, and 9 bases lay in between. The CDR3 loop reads CASSQPTRSYEQYF. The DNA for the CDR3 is TGTGCCAGCAGCCAACCGACTAGGTCCTACGAGCAGTACTTC.

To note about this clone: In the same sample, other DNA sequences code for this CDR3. The CDR3 reads CSAWTGGPGEQFF. CDR3 nucleotide sequence: TGCAGCGCCTGGACAGGGGGGCCAGGTGAGCAGTTCTTC. V gene TRBV29-1 combines with J gene TRBJ2-1; 10 nucleotides line up with TRBD1. Germline loops: CDR1 SQVTM, CDR2 ANQGSEA. The CDR3 spans 13 residues. Trimming took 7 bases from V and 9 from J; bases not matched to a gene: 9.

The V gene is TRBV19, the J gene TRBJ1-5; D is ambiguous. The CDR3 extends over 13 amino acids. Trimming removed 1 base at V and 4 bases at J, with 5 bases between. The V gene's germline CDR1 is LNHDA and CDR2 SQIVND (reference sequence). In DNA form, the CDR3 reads TGTGCCAGTAGTATAGCACTAAATCAGCCCCAGCATTTT. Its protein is CASSIALNQPQHF.

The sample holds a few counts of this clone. CDR3 sequence: CATQLGTEAFF. CDR3 in DNA: TGTGCCACTCAACTTGGGACTGAAGCTTTCTTT. V usage is TRBV19 and J usage is TRBJ1-1, with unresolved D. The CDR3 is 11 residues long. Trimming left V 10 bases short and J 5 bases short, with 11 bases between. From germline, CDR1 is LNHDA and CDR2 SQIVND (reference sequence).

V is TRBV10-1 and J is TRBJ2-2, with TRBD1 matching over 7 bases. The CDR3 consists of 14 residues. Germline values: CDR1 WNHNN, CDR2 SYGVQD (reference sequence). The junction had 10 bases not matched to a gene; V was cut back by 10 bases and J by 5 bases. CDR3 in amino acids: CATPVTGKTGELFF. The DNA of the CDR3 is TGCGCCACCCCGGTGACAGGGAAGACCGGGGAGCTGTTTTTT.

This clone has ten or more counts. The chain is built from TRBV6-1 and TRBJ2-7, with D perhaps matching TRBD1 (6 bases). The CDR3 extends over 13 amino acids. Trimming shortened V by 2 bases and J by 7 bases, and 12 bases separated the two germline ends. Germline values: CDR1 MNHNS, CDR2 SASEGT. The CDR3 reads CASSEYPRGEQYF. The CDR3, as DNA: TGTGCCAGCAGTGAATACCCGAGGGGGGAGCAGTACTTC.

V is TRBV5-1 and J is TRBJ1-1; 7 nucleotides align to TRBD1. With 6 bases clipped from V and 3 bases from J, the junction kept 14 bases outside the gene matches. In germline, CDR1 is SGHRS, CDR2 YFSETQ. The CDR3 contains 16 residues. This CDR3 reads CASTPSTGDPYTEAFF. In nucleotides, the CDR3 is TGCGCCAGCACCCCTAGCACAGGGGACCCGTACACTGAAGCTTTCTTT.

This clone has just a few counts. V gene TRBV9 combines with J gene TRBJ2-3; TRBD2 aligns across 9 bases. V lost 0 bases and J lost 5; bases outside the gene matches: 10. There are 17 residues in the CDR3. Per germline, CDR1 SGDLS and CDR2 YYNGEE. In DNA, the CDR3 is TGTGCCAGCAGCGTAGGGGCTAGCGGGAACCGACGAGATACGCAGTATTTT. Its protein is CASSVGASGNRRDTQYF.

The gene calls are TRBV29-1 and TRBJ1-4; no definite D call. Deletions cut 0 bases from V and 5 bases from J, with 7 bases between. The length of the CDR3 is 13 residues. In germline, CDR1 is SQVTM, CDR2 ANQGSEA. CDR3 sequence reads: CSVEDPGNEKLFF. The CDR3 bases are TGCAGCGTTGAAGATCCCGGGAATGAAAAACTGTTTTTT.

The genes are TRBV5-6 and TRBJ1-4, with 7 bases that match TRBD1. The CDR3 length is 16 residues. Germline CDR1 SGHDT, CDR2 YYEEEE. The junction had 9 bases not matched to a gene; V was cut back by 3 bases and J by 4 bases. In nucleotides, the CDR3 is TGTGCCAGCAGCTGGTCGAGGGACAGACGTAATGAAAAACTGTTTTTT. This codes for CASSWSRDRRNEKLFF.